The sequence of this T cell receptor beta chain was determined in a study of blood T cells in healthy people across ages. Germline CDR1 is LGHDT and CDR2 is YNNKEL (reference sequence). There are 10 residues in the CDR3. The use of a sample-barcoded 5' primer and a J-beta primer mix characterized a second PCR of roughly 6 to 11 cycles. In TCRdb, the 5' RACE reads were re-called with MiXCR into one record per CDR3 protein. The sample records over a million distinct CDR3 sequences, roughly two fifths being singletons. The sample holds many counts of this clonotype. The chain links TRBV3-1 to TRBJ2-5; D unclear. The origin of this receptor is a young woman in good health. Sequenced: blood. The CDR3 coding sequence is TGTGCGGCAGGCCAAGAGACCCAGTACTTC. It codes for CAAGQETQYF.